This T cell receptor beta chain was documented in a study of blood T cell repertoires in COVID-19. Study as a whole: The study drew acute and convalescent COVID-19 samples from the United States, Italy and Spain. T cells, B-cell-depleted T cells, or PBMCs provided the cDNA or gDNA that served as material.

Germline CDR1 is MNHNS and CDR2 is SASEGT. The CDR3 runs 13 residues. Deletions cut 2 bases from V and 6 bases from J, with 10 bases between. In the original analysis: The authors estimated nucleated cell counts from reference gene primer amplification. The repertoire was sequenced with immunoSEQ multiplex PCR; TCRdb's copy has only in-frame clones and lacks some. The DNA was the basis for D and trimming; V, J and clone size are from that table. The sample shows 60,000 to 90,000 clones, roughly 80% of them seen only once. The chain links TRBV6-1 to TRBJ1-2; tentative D call: TRBD1 (6 bases). This clonotype was obtained from a man in his fifties or sixties with active or convalescent COVID-19. The sequenced sample was peripheral blood. CDR3 bases: TGTGCCAGCAGTGAATACAGGGAGCATGGCTACACCTTC. As protein: CASSEYREHGYTF.